The 12 T cell receptor beta chains given below trace back to one sample, sequenced in a study of blood T cells in healthy people across ages. Alongside a J-beta primer mix, a sample-barcoded 5' primer served in a second PCR lasting 7 to 11 cycles. MiXCR, run by TCRdb on the 5' RACE reads, gives a single entry per CDR3 protein. The table includes 700,000 to 850,000 distinct CDR3 sequences, roughly 53% detected once. Sequencing input: blood. These TCRs come from an elderly man in good health.

CDR3: CASLGQGNYNEQFF. CDR3 nucleotide sequence: TGCGCCAGCCTGGGACAGGGAAACTACAATGAGCAGTTCTTC. The chain links TRBV5-1 to TRBJ2-1, with 9 bases aligning to TRBD1. Germline V lookup: CDR1 SGHRS, CDR2 YFSETQ. This CDR3 is built from 14 residues. V lost 7 bases to trimming and J lost 3 bases; unmatched junction nucleotides: 5.

The chain is built from TRBV9 and TRBJ2-7; D possibly uses TRBD1 or TRBD2 (8 bases each). Trimming took off 3 bases at V and 2 bases at J, with 27 bases between the two ends. Germline assignment: CDR1 SGDLS and CDR2 YYNGEE. This CDR3 is built from 19 residues. The CDR3 region is CASSAKQGGGLAGAYEQYF. Here the CDR3 DNA reads TGTGCCAGCAGCGCAAAACAGGGGGGAGGGCTAGCGGGTGCCTACGAGCAGTACTTC.

This sequence joins TRBV20-1 and TRBJ2-7; TRBD2 agrees at 13 bases. Germline V gene lookup returns CDR1 DFQATT and CDR2 SNEGSKA (reference sequence). The CDR3 runs 14 residues. With V trimmed by 5 bases and J by 5 bases, 6 bases remained unmatched. The CDR3 sequence is CSAGGLAGVHEQYF. CDR3 DNA sequence: TGCAGTGCTGGAGGACTAGCGGGAGTACACGAGCAGTACTTC.

The V call is TRBV9, the J call TRBJ1-2; D not certain. The CDR3 loop spans 15 amino acids. The ends were cut back, 0 bases at V and 0 bases at J, with 9 bases in the middle. The germline gives CDR1 SGDLS, CDR2 YYNGEE. This CDR3 reads CASSVVGSPNYGYTF. CDR3 bases: TGTGCCAGCAGCGTAGTCGGGTCCCCTAACTATGGCTACACCTTC. The variable domain in full, with the rest retrieved from reference TRBV9 and TRBJ1-2, is DSGVTQTPKHLITATGQRVTLRCSPRSGDLSVYWYQQSLDQGLQFLIQYYNGEERAKGNILERFSAQQFPDLHSELNLSSLELGDSALYFCASSVVGSPNYGYTFGSGTRLTVV.

A few counts support this clonotype. The gene calls are TRBV29-1 and TRBJ2-7, with 9 bases that match TRBD1. Germline V gene sequence: CDR1 SQVTM, CDR2 ANQGSEA. The CDR3 sequence is 15 residues long. With 4 bases clipped from V and 3 bases from J, the junction kept 10 bases outside the gene matches. This chain's CDR3 is CSVGTGTGQLYEQYF. The CDR3 nucleotides are TGCAGCGTTGGGACCGGGACAGGGCAACTCTACGAGCAGTACTTC.

The rearrangement uses TRBV20-1 and TRBJ1-5, with 11 bases lining up with TRBD1. The junction had 10 bases not matched to a gene; V was cut back by 6 bases and J by 6 bases. The CDR3 has 15 amino acids. Germline CDR1 reads DFQATT; CDR2 reads SNEGSKA (reference sequence). This chain's CDR3 is CSAPGTGGLGQPQHF. For the CDR3, the DNA is TGCAGTGCACCCGGGACAGGGGGTTTGGGTCAGCCCCAGCATTTT.

The rearrangement joins TRBV9 to TRBJ2-1; weak D call: TRBD2 (7 bases). From germline, CDR1 is SGDLS and CDR2 YYNGEE. V dropped 2 bases and J dropped 3 bases, with 18 bases sitting between them. CDR3 length equals 17 residues. The CDR3 region is CASSVWGAGASYNEQFF. CDR3 in DNA: TGTGCCAGCAGCGTGTGGGGGGCGGGGGCCAGCTACAATGAGCAGTTCTTC.

The V call is TRBV29-1, the J call TRBJ2-1; D unresolved. The DNA end is a closer match to TRBJ2-7, so the J assignment may be wrong. The CDR3 has 13 residues. CDR1 is SQVTM and CDR2 is ANQGSEA in the germline V gene. The CDR3 region is CSVYTRSYNEQYF. In nucleotides, the CDR3 is TGCAGCGTTTACACGCGCTCCTACAATGAGCAGTACTTC.

The chain links TRBV2 to TRBJ2-7, with D maybe TRBD2 (6 bases). The CDR3 spans 14 residues. V shed 6 bases and J shed 6 bases, with 18 bases lying between them. Germline values: CDR1 SNHLY, CDR2 FYNNEI. The CDR3 is CASSRRGGTGEQYF. Here the CDR3 DNA reads TGTGCCAGCAGCCGGAGGGGTGGAACTGGCGAGCAGTACTTC.

This chain connects TRBV5-5 to TRBJ2-7, with 9 bases identical to TRBD1. V was pared by 4 bases and J by 2 bases, with 4 bases of the junction left unmatched. Per the germline V gene, CDR1 is SGHKS and CDR2 is YYEKEE (reference sequence). The CDR3 is 14 residues long. The CDR3 coding sequence is TGTGCCAGCAGCGAAGGGACAGGGACCTACGAGCAGTACTTC. Translation: CASSEGTGTYEQYF.

In this sample, this clonotype turned up a few times. The chain couples TRBV20-1 to TRBJ2-7; 14 nucleotides agree with TRBD2. Germline V gene lookup returns CDR1 DFQATT and CDR2 SNEGSKA (reference sequence). This CDR3 contains 16 residues. With V trimmed by 3 bases and J by 2 bases, 6 bases remained unmatched. The CDR3 DNA reads as TGCAGTGCTAGGTCTGGGACTAGCGGGAGAACCTACGAGCAGTACTTC. It specifies CSARSGTSGRTYEQYF.

V and J are TRBV29-1 and TRBJ2-6; possibly TRBD1 for D (5 bases). The CDR3 length is 13 residues. Germline CDR1 SQVTM, CDR2 ANQGSEA. Between the trimmed V and J ends, which lost 5 bases and 0 bases, there was a span of 5 bases. This CDR3 is CSVQGSGANVLTF. The CDR3 DNA is TGCAGCGTTCAGGGCTCTGGGGCCAACGTCCTGACTTTC. Together with reference TRBV29-1 and TRBJ2-6, the CDR3 gives the full variable domain: SAVISQKPSRDICQRGTSLTIQCQVDSQVTMMFWYRQQPGQSLTLIATANQGSEATYESGFVIDKFPISRPNLTFSTLTVSNMSPEDSSIYLCSVQGSGANVLTFGAGSRLTVL.